This passage covers 17 T cell receptor beta chains from one sample sequenced in a study of response to subunit inactivated influenza vaccine. MiXCR, applied by TCRdb to the RT-PCR reads, yields one record per CDR3 protein. Of about 500,000 distinct CDR3 sequences in the sample, 10% to 15% are singletons; the top ten hold around 13%. The sequenced sample was PBMCs from blood, obtained roughly 47 days after vaccination. These receptors were taken from a man in his fifties or sixties who received an inactivated influenza vaccine.

This clonotype was seen more than once but under ten times. The chain recombines TRBV7-2 with TRBJ1-4; tentative D call: TRBD1 (5 bases). Looked up from germline, CDR1 is SGHTA and CDR2 is FQGNSA. V lost 5 bases and J lost 0, with 7 bases in between. The CDR3 has 14 amino acids. CDR3 coding DNA: TGTGCCAGCAGCCCGGGACCAACTAATGAAAAACTGTTTTTT. This translates into CASSPGPTNEKLFF.

The J gene is TRBJ2-1, the V gene TRBV5-1; possible D gene TRBD2, 5 bases. Trimming removed 1 base from V and 7 bases from J, with 12 bases in between. The CDR3 consists of 14 residues. Germline V gives CDR1 SGHRS, CDR2 YFSETQ. CDR3 bases: TGCGCCAGCAGCTTGAATCCGGGGATGAATGAGCAGTTCTTC. It specifies CASSLNPGMNEQFF.

In this sample, this clonotype turned up a few times. The chain employs TRBV7-6 and TRBJ2-5; D is perhaps TRBD1 (6 bases). V lost 4 bases to trimming and J lost 5 bases, with 23 bases between them. Germline lookup yields CDR1 SGHVS and CDR2 FNYEAQ. The CDR3 is made up of 17 amino acids. The CDR3 sequence: CASSWIVSRRTGETQYF. The CDR3 DNA sequence: TGTGCCAGCAGCTGGATCGTGTCTCGCCGAACAGGGGAGACCCAGTACTTC.

CDR3 in DNA: TGTGCCAGCAGCCCACGGACTACATTCACAGATACGCAGTATTTT. Translated: CASSPRTTFTDTQYF. The chain employs TRBV3-1 and TRBJ2-3; D is possibly TRBD2 (6 bases). This CDR3 is built from 15 residues. CDR1 is LGHDT, CDR2 YNNKEL, per germline (reference sequence). V was trimmed by 4 bases and J by 2 bases, leaving 13 bases between them.

The V gene is TRBV4-3, the J gene TRBJ2-3; D gene uncertain. V lost 4 bases, J lost 2 bases, and 10 bases lay in between. There are 14 residues in the CDR3. Germline V lookup: CDR1 LGHNA, CDR2 YSLEER. In nucleotides, the CDR3 is TGCGCCAGCAGCCTTGAAGGAACCACAGATACGCAGTATTTT. Amino acids: CASSLEGTTDTQYF.

In this sample, this clonotype turned up a few times. V is TRBV29-1 and J is TRBJ1-5, with 8 bases fitting TRBD1. The CDR3 is 14 amino acids. V was clipped by 4 bases and J by 5 bases; unmatched bases: 7. CDR1 and CDR2 (germline): SQVTM, ANQGSEA. CDR3 coding DNA: TGCAGCGTTGCATCAGGGGGCTTCGATCAGCCCCAGCATTTT. Translation: CSVASGGFDQPQHF.

Many counts were recorded for this clonotype. In DNA, the CDR3 is TGTGCCAGAGGCGTCAATGAGCAGTTCTTC. It specifies CARGVNEQFF. The chain is built from TRBV11-2 and TRBJ2-1, with unresolved D. Per germline, CDR1 SGHAT and CDR2 FQNNGV. The CDR3 extends over 10 amino acids. V lost 9 bases, J lost 6 bases, and 6 bases lay in between.

This clonotype was observed a few times. The chain uses TRBV4-3 and TRBJ2-3; D is ambiguous. CDR1 and CDR2 from the germline V gene are LGHNA and YSLEER. V lost 2 bases and J lost 3, with 9 bases in between. The CDR3 totals 14 residues. DNA for the CDR3: TGCGCCAGCAGCCAACTAGGGTTGACAGATACGCAGTATTTT. As protein: CASSQLGLTDTQYF.

The sample holds a few counts of this clonotype. The rearrangement uses TRBV2 and TRBJ2-2, with unresolved D. CDR1 is SNHLY and CDR2 is FYNNEI in the germline V gene. The CDR3 contains 17 residues. With 4 bases removed from V and 0 bases from J, the gap between germline ends came to 15 bases. CDR3 loop: CASSGTASAPNTGELFF. The CDR3 nucleotides read TGTGCCAGCAGTGGAACTGCGTCCGCCCCGAACACCGGGGAGCTGTTTTTT.

The chain is built from TRBV7-8 and TRBJ2-5; a weak D match, TRBD1 (6 bases). V gave up 5 bases and J gave up 5 bases, with 18 bases separating them. This CDR3 is built from 15 residues. Germline V gene lookup returns CDR1 SGHVS and CDR2 FQNEAQ. The CDR3 DNA follows: TGTGCCAGCAGCCCCCGACAGGCTCGTTCGGAGACCCAGTACTTC. This gives the protein CASSPRQARSETQYF. Full variable domain (outside the CDR3, taken from reference TRBV7-8 and TRBJ2-5): GAGVSQSPRYKVAKRGQDVALRCDPISGHVSLFWYQQALGQGPEFLTYFQNEAQLDKSGLPSDRFFAERPEGSVSTLKIQRTQQEDSAVYLCASSPRQARSETQYFGPGTRLLVL.

The V call is TRBV2, the J call TRBJ2-2; TRBD1 agrees at 7 bases. This CDR3 has 14 residues. Germline assignment: CDR1 SNHLY and CDR2 FYNNEI. Trimming removed 6 bases from V and 0 bases from J; junction bases left unmatched: 1. CDR3 DNA: TGTGCCAGCAGAGGGACAGCGAACACCGGGGAGCTGTTTTTT. Its translation: CASRGTANTGELFF.

This chain joins TRBV5-1 and TRBJ2-3; 8 bases line up with TRBD1. Germline CDR1 and CDR2: SGHRS and YFSETQ. The length of the CDR3 is 15 residues. V was pared by 4 bases and J by 2 bases, with 6 bases of the junction left unmatched. CDR3 residues: CASSRTGMITDTQYF. CDR3 nucleotide sequence: TGCGCCAGCAGCAGGACAGGGATGATCACAGATACGCAGTATTTT. Combining the CDR3 with reference TRBV5-1 and TRBJ2-3 gives the whole variable domain KAGVTQTPRYLIKTRGQQVTLSCSPISGHRSVSWYQQTPGQGLQFLFEYFSETQRNKGNFPGRFSGRQFSNSRSEMNVSTLELGDSALYLCASSRTGMITDTQYFGPGTRLTVL.

The CDR3 sequence: CASSTAGTQYF. CDR3 bases: TGTGCCAGCAGTACCGCTGGTACGCAGTATTTT. The chain combines TRBV7-2 with TRBJ2-3, with D unresolved. Trimming pared 6 bases from V and 8 bases from J, leaving 9 bases between. The germline CDR1 and CDR2 sequences are SGHTA and FQGNSA. The CDR3 has 11 amino acids.

This clonotype appeared many times. The chain combines TRBV5-1 with TRBJ2-1; TRBD1 is a possible D gene (6 bases). The CDR3 has 14 amino acids. Germline V gene lookup returns CDR1 SGHRS and CDR2 YFSETQ. Trimming pared 4 bases from V and 3 bases from J, leaving 11 bases between. DNA of the CDR3: TGCGCCAGCAGCGACAGGACGGACTACAATGAGCAGTTCTTC. This translates into CASSDRTDYNEQFF. The full variable domain, rest sourced from reference TRBV5-1 and TRBJ2-1, is KAGVTQTPRYLIKTRGQQVTLSCSPISGHRSVSWYQQTPGQGLQFLFEYFSETQRNKGNFPGRFSGRQFSNSRSEMNVSTLELGDSALYLCASSDRTDYNEQFFGPGTRLTVL.

This clonotype was observed many times. V gene TRBV20-1 combines with J gene TRBJ1-2; tentatively, D is TRBD1 (6 bases). V was cut by 2 bases and J by 8 bases, with 18 bases left in between. This CDR3 is 14 amino acids long. CDR1 is DFQATT and CDR2 is SNEGSKA in the germline V gene (reference sequence). This chain's CDR3 is CSARSGLQGRGYTF. CDR3 in DNA: TGCAGTGCTAGATCGGGTCTACAGGGTCGGGGCTACACCTTC.

This chain uses TRBV12-3 or TRBV12-4 with TRBJ1-1; maybe TRBD1 (6 bases). The CDR3 sequence is 14 residues long. Between the trimmed V and J ends, which lost 8 bases and 0 bases, there was a span of 13 bases. CDR3 region: CASGQQGVNTEAFF. Here the CDR3 DNA reads TGTGCCAGCGGACAACAGGGCGTGAACACTGAAGCTTTCTTT.

This clonotype occurred a few times. The chain uses TRBV20-1 and TRBJ1-1; D ambiguous. This CDR3 is built from 13 residues. Looked up from germline, CDR1 is DFQATT and CDR2 is SNEGSKA (reference sequence). The V gene lost 5 bases and the J gene lost 2 bases, with 12 bases spanning the gap. DNA of the CDR3: TGCAGTGCTCTGTCCGGCAGAAACACTGAAGCTTTCTTT. It is translated as CSALSGRNTEAFF.